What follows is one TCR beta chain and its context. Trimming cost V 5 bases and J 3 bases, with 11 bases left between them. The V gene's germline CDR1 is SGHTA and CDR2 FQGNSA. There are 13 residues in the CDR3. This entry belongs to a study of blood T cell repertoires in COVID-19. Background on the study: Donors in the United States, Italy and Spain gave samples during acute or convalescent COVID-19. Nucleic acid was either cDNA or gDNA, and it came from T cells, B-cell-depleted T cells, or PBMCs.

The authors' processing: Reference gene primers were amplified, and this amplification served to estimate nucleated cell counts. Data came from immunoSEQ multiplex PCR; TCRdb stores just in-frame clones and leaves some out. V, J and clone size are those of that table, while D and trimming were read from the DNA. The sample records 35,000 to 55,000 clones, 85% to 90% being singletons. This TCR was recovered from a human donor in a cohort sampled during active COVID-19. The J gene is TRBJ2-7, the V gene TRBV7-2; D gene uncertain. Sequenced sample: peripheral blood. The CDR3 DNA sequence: TGTGCCAGCAGCGCCACTATCGACTACGAGCAGTACTTC. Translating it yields CASSATIDYEQYF. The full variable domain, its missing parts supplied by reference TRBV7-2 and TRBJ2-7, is GAGVSQSPSNKVTEKGKDVELRCDPISGHTALYWYRQSLGQGLEFLIYFQGNSAPDKSGLPSDRFSAERTGGSVSTLTIQRTQQEDSAVYLCASSATIDYEQYFGPGTRLTVT.